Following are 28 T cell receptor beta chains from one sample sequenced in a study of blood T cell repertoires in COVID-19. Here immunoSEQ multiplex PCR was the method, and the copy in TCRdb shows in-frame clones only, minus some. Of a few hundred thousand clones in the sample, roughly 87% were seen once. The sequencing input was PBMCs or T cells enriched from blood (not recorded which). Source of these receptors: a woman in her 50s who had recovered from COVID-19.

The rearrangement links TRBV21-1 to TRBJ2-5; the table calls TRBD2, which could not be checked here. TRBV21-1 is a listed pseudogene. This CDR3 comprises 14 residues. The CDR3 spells CASSKGFRGWGQYF. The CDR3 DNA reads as TGTGCCAGCAGCAAAGGTTTCCGGGGATGGGGTCAGTACTTC.

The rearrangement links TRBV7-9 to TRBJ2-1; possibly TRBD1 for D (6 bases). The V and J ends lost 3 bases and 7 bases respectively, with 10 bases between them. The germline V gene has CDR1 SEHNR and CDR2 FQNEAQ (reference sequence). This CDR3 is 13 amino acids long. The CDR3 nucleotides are TGTGCCAGCAGCTTTCGACAGGCAAATGAGCAGTTCTTC. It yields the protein CASSFRQANEQFF. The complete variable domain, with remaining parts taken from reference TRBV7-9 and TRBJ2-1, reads DTGVSQNPRHKITKRGQNVTFRCDPISEHNRLYWYRQTLGQGPEFLTYFQNEAQLEKSRLLSDRFSAERPKGSFSTLEIQRTEQGDSAMYLCASSFRQANEQFFGPGTRLTVL.

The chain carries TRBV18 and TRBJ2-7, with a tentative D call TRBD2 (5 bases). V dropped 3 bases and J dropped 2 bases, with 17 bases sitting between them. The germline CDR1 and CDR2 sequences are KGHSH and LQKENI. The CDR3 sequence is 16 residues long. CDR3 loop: CASSPGRQELAYEQYF. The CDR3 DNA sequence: TGTGCCAGCTCACCGGGCAGGCAAGAACTAGCCTACGAGCAGTACTTC.

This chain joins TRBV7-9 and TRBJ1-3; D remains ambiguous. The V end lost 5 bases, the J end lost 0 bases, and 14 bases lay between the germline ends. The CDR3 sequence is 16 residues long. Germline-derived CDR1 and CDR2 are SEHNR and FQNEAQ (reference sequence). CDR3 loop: CASSPYLSNSGNTIYF. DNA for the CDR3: TGTGCCAGCAGCCCGTATCTCAGTAACTCTGGAAACACCATATATTTT.

CDR3 in DNA: TGCAGCGTTGGTGCCGGGACATCCGACTATGGCTACACCTTC. Its translation is CSVGAGTSDYGYTF. This chain uses TRBV29-1 with TRBJ1-2; tentative D call: TRBD1 (6 bases). Germline values: CDR1 SQVTM, CDR2 ANQGSEA. The length of the CDR3 is 14 residues. V was trimmed by 4 bases and J by 3 bases, leaving 15 bases between them.

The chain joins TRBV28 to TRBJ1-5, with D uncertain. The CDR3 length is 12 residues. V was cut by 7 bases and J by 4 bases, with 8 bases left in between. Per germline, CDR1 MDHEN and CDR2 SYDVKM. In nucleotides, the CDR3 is TGTGCCAGCACCCGGGGTAATCAGCCCCAGCATTTT. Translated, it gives CASTRGNQPQHF.

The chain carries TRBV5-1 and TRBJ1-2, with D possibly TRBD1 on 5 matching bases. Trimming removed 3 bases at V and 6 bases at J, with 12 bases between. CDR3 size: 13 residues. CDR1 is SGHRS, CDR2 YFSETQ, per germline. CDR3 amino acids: CASSSQTVDGYTF. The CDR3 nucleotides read TGCGCCAGCAGCTCCCAGACAGTAGATGGCTACACCTTC.

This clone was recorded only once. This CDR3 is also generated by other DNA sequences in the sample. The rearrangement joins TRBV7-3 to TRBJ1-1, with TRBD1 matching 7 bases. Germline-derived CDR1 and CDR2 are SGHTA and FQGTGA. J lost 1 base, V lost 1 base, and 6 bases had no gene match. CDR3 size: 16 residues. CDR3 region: CASSLKGARGNTEAFF. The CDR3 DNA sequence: TGTGCCAGCAGCTTAAAGGGGGCGCGCGGGAACACTGAAGCTTTCTTT.

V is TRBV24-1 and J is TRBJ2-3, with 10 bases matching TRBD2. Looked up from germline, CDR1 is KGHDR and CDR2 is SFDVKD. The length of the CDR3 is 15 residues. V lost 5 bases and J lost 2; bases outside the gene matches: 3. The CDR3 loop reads CATSGGTSVTDTQYF. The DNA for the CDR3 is TGTGCCACCAGTGGGGGGACTAGCGTCACAGATACGCAGTATTTT.

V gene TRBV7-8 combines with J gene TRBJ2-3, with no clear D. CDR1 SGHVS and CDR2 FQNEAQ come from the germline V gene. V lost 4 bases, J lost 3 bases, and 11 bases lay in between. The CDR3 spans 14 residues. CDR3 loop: CASSYLDGTDTQYF. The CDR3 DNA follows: TGTGCCAGCAGCTACCTTGACGGGACAGATACGCAGTATTTT.

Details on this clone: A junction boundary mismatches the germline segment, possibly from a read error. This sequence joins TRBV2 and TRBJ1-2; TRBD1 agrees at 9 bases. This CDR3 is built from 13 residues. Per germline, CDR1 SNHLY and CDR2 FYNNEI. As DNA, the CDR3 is TGTGCCAGCTCCTACTTCACTGAACAGGGGGCCTCCTTC. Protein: CASSYFTEQGASF. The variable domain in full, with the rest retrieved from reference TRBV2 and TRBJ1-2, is EPEVTQTPSHQVTQMGQEVILRCVPISNHLYFYWYRQILGQKVEFLVSFYNNEISEKSEIFDDQFSVERPDGSNFTLKIRSTKLEDSAMYFCASSYFTEQGASFGSGTRLTVV.

The CDR3, as DNA: TGTGCCAGCAGGATGGGGGGTCAGAGCACTGAAGCTTTCTTT. It yields the protein CASRMGGQSTEAFF. J is TRBJ1-1 and V is TRBV27; a weak D match, TRBD1 (5 bases). This CDR3 contains 14 residues. The germline V gene has CDR1 MNHEY and CDR2 SMNVEV (reference sequence). Trimming shortened V by 6 bases and J by 4 bases, and 15 bases separated the two germline ends.

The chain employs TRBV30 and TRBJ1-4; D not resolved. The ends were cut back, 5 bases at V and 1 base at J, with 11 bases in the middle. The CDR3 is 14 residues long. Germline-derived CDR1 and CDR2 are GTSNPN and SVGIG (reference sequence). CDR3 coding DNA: TGTGCCTGGCGGGCGGGAGGAACTAATGAAAAACTGTTTTTT. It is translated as CAWRAGGTNEKLFF.

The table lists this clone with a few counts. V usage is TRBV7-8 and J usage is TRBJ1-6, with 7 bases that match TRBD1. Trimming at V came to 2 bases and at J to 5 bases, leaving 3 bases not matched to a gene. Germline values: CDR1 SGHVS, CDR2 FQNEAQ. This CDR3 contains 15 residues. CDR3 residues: CASSLSGTDNSPLHF. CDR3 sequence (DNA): TGTGCCAGCAGCTTATCGGGGACAGATAATTCACCCCTCCACTTT.

CDR3 loop: CASSLGQGINTEAFF. CDR3 in DNA: TGCGCCAGCAGCCTCGGACAGGGGATCAACACTGAAGCTTTCTTT. J is TRBJ1-1 and V is TRBV5-1, with 9 bases aligning to TRBD1. Germline V CDR1 and CDR2: SGHRS, YFSETQ. Trimming removed 4 bases from V and 2 bases from J; junction bases left unmatched: 6. This CDR3 is 15 amino acids long.

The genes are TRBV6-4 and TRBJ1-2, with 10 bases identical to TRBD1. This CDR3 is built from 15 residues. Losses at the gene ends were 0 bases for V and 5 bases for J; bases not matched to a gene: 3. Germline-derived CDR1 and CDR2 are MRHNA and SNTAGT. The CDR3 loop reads CASSDSGQGLYGYTF. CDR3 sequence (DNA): TGTGCCAGCAGTGACTCGGGACAGGGGCTTTATGGCTACACCTTC.

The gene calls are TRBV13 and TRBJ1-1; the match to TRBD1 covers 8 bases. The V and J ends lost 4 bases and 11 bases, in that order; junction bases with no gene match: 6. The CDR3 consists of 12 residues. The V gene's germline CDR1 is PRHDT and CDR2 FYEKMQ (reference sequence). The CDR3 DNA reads TGTGCCAGCAGCTCCCAGGACAGGGCGGCTTTCTTT. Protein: CASSSQDRAAFF.

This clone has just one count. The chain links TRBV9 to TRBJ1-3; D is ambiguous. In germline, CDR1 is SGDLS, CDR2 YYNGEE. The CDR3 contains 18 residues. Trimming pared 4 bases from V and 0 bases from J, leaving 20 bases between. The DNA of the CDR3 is TGTGCCAGCAGCCCCCAAGTGAACCTGCGGGTCTCTGGAAACACCATATATTTT. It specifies CASSPQVNLRVSGNTIYF.

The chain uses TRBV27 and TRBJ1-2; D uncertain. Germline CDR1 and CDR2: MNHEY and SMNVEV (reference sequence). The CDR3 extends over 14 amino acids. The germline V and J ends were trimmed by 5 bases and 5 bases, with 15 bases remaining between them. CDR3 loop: CASSVRGRTYGYTF. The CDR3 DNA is TGTGCCAGCAGTGTCCGGGGAAGGACGTATGGCTACACCTTC.

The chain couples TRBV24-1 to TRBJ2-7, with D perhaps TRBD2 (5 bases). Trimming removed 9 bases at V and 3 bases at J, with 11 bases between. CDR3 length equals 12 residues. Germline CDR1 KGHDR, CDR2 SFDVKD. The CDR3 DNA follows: TGTGCCACCGGCCCGGGATACTACGAGCAGTACTTC. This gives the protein CATGPGYYEQYF.

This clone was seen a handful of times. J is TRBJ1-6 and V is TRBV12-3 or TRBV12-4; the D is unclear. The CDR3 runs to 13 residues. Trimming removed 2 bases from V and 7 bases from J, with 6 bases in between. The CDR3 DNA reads TGTGCCAGCAGTTTATACGGGAATTCACCCCTCCACTTT. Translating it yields CASSLYGNSPLHF.

The CDR3 nucleotides read TGTGCCAGCAGCCAAGAAGGGCAACTAGCGGGTTACGAGCAGTACTTC. It yields the protein CASSQEGQLAGYEQYF. This rearrangement joins TRBV4-2 to TRBJ2-7, with 9 bases matching TRBD2. The CDR3 has 16 residues. V shed 0 bases and J 4 bases; nucleotides not matched to a gene: 7. CDR1 is LGHNA, CDR2 YNFKEQ, per germline.

The CDR3 DNA follows: TGCGCCAGCAGCCAACGGGGAGTAAGGACAGATACGCAGTATTTT. This gives the protein CASSQRGVRTDTQYF. The chain combines TRBV4-1 with TRBJ2-3; maybe TRBD2 (5 bases). CDR1 and CDR2 (germline): MGHRA, YSYEKL. The CDR3 length is 15 residues. V lost 2 bases and J 3 bases, leaving 12 bases between the germline ends.

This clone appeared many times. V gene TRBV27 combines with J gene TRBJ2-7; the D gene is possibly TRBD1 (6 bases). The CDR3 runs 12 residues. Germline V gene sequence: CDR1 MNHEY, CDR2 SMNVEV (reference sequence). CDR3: CSSSGTPNEQYF. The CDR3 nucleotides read TGTTCTTCATCGGGGACACCCAACGAGCAGTACTTC.

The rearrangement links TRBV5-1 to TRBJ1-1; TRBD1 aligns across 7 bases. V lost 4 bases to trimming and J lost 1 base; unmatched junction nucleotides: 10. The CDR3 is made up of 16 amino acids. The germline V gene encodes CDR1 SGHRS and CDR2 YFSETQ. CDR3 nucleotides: TGCGCCAGCAGCATTGATACAGGGGTGGGGAACACTGAAGCTTTCTTT. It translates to CASSIDTGVGNTEAFF. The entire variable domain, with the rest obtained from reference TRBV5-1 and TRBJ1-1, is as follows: KAGVTQTPRYLIKTRGQQVTLSCSPISGHRSVSWYQQTPGQGLQFLFEYFSETQRNKGNFPGRFSGRQFSNSRSEMNVSTLELGDSALYLCASSIDTGVGNTEAFFGQGTRLTVV.

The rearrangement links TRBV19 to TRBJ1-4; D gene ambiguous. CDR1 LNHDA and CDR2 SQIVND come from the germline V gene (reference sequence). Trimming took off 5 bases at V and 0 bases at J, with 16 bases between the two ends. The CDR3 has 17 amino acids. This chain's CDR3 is CASSDQRRSATNEKLFF. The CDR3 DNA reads TGTGCCAGTAGTGACCAGCGCCGCAGCGCAACTAATGAAAAACTGTTTTTT. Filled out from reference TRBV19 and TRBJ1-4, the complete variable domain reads DGGITQSPKYLFRKEGQNVTLSCEQNLNHDAMYWYRQDPGQGLRLIYYSQIVNDFQKGDIAEGYSVSREKKESFPLTVTSAQKNPTAFYLCASSDQRRSATNEKLFFGSGTQLSVL.

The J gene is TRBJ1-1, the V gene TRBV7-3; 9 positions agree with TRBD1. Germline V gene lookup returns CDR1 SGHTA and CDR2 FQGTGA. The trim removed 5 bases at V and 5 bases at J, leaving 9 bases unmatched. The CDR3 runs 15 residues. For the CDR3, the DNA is TGTGCCAGCAGCCCTAGGGACAGGGCTTATACTGAAGCTTTCTTT. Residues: CASSPRDRAYTEAFF.

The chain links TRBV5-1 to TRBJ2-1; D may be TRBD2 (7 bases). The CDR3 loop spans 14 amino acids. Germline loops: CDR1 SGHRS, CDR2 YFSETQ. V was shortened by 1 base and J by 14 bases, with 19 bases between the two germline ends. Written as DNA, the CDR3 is TGCGCCAGCAGCTTGCAAGGGGGGGCCCAGGGGAAGTTCTTC. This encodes CASSLQGGAQGKFF.